Below are 5 T cell receptor beta chains sequenced from a single sample in a study of T cell responses to AZD1222 COVID-19 vaccine. Clones were read by immunoSEQ multiplex PCR, and TCRdb kept only the in-frame ones, dropping some. The sample shows about 100,000 clones, around 87% of them seen only once. The material was peripheral blood, obtained on day 0 of AZD1222 vaccination. Every receptor here comes from an adult in good health.

This clone has a handful of counts. Other DNA sequences from this sample encode an identical CDR3 as well. The V gene is TRBV7-9, the J gene TRBJ1-1, with D perhaps TRBD1 (5 bases). CDR1 and CDR2 from the germline V gene are SEHNR and FQNEAQ (reference sequence). The CDR3 totals 13 residues. The V and J ends lost 5 bases and 3 bases respectively, with 10 bases between them. CDR3 residues: CASSPQGDTEAFF. In nucleotides, the CDR3 is TGTGCCAGCAGCCCCCAAGGGGACACTGAAGCTTTCTTT.

The chain combines TRBV21-1 with TRBJ2-1; the DNA was not used to check the table's D call, TRBD1. TRBV21-1 corresponds to a pseudogene. The CDR3 length is 20 residues. CDR3 region: CASSKVLGLFGTGGYNEQFF. DNA of the CDR3: TGTGCCAGCAGCAAAGTCCTCGGCTTGTTTGGAACAGGTGGGTACAATGAGCAGTTCTTC.

This clone was recorded only once. This chain links TRBV11-3 with TRBJ1-2, with D perhaps TRBD1 (5 bases). This CDR3 region has 14 residues. Trimming shortened V by 5 bases and J by 5 bases, and 15 bases separated the two germline ends. CDR1 SGHNT and CDR2 YENEEA come from the germline V gene. The CDR3 sequence: CASSPVGPGYGYTF. DNA for the CDR3: TGTGCCAGCAGCCCCGTGGGGCCAGGGTATGGCTACACCTTC.

CDR3 protein: CASSFGTGGPEAFF. CDR3 DNA sequence: TGTGCCAGCAGTTTCGGGACAGGGGGCCCTGAAGCTTTCTTT. The V and J genes are TRBV27 and TRBJ1-1; 12 bases are a match to TRBD1. After removal of 3 bases from V and 6 bases from J, the junction contained 2 bases not matched to a gene. The germline V gene has CDR1 MNHEY and CDR2 SMNVEV (reference sequence). The CDR3 is 14 residues long.

This chain joins TRBV12-3 or TRBV12-4 and TRBJ2-7, with unresolved D. V was trimmed by 1 base and J by 2 bases, leaving 3 bases between them. The CDR3 runs to 12 residues. In nucleotides, the CDR3 is TGTGCCAGCAGTTTAGGGACCTACGAGCAGTACTTC. Protein: CASSLGTYEQYF.